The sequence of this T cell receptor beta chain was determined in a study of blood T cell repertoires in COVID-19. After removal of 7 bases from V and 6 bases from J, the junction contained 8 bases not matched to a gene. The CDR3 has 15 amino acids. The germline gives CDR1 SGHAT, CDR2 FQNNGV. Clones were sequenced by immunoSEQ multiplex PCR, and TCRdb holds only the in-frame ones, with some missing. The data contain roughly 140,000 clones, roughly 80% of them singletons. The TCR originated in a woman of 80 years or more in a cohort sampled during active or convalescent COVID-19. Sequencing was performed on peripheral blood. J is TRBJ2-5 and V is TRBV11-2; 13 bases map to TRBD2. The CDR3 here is CASTQLAGGRQTQYF. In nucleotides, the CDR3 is TGTGCCAGCACCCAACTAGCGGGGGGGCGACAGACCCAGTACTTC. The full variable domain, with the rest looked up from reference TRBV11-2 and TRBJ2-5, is EAGVAQSPRYKIIEKRQSVAFWCNPISGHATLYWYQQILGQGPKLLIQFQNNGVVDDSQLPKDRFSAERLKGVDSTLKIQPAKLEDSAVYLCASTQLAGGRQTQYFGPGTRLLVL.